Described below is a single T cell receptor beta chain sequence and its context. The data stem from a study of blood T cell repertoires in COVID-19. Study-wide background: The United States, Italy and Spain were the sources of the acute and convalescent COVID-19 samples.

In the authors' workflow: Amplified reference gene primers provided the basis for estimating nucleated cell counts. Repertoires were generated with immunoSEQ multiplex PCR, while TCRdb's copy carries only in-frame clones and drops some. V and J calls and clone size are given by that table; D and trimming were obtained from the DNA. In the table there are 95,000 to 150,000 clones, 84% of which are singletons. Recruitment covered over 20 US areas and drew participants whose ages spanned roughly 18 to 100 years. Participants' reported clinical history set cohort assignment. The V end lost 0 bases, the J end lost 5 bases, and 20 bases lay between the germline ends. This CDR3 is built from 17 residues. CDR1 is SGHRS, CDR2 YFSETQ, per germline.

The clonotype originates from a woman in her 30s who had recovered from COVID-19. Sequencing was done on a sample of PBMCs or T cells enriched from blood (not recorded which). V is TRBV5-1 and J is TRBJ1-1; possible D gene TRBD1, 6 bases. The CDR3 reads CASSLDPGEIGITEAFF. The CDR3 nucleotides are TGCGCCAGCAGCTTGGATCCAGGGGAGATTGGTATAACTGAAGCTTTCTTT.